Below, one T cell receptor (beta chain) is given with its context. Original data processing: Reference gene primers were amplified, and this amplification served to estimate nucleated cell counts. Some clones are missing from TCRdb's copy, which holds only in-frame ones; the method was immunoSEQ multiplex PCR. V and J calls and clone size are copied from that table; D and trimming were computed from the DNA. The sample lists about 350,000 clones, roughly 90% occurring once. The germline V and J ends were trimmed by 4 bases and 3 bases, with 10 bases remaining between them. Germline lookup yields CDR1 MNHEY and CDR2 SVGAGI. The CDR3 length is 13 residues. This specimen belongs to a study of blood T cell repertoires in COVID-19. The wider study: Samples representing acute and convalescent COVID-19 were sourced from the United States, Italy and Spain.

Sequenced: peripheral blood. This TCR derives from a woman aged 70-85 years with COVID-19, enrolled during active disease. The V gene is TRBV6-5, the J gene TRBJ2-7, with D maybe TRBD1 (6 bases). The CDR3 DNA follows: TGTGCCAGCAGTTTTGGACAGTTCTACGAGCAGTACTTC. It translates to CASSFGQFYEQYF.